One and the same sample provided the 6 T cell receptor beta chains below, sequenced in a study of T-cell reconstitution after alpha-beta-depleted transplantation in children (dated by TCRdb to the mid-2010s). Libraries were built with PCR. The instrument was an Illumina HiSeq 2500. TCR library preparation used molecular barcoding, with unique molecular identifiers applied to normalize quantification of the TCRbeta repertoire. The public reads were reanalyzed by TCRdb: fastp trimming at Q25, MiXCR alignment, in-frame beta chains only. CDR3 protein duplicates are merged, each entry listing the most common genes and DNA. Across this sample there are a few hundred thousand distinct CDR3 sequences, with approximately 9.7% seen only once. The ten largest clonotypes hold around 5.1% of the sample. The input for sequencing was PBMCs from the stem cell graft donor, taken from the stem cell graft. All receptors derive from a human donor who donated a stem cell graft to a child with SCID.

This clonotype has a count of ten or more. The rearrangement joins TRBV12-3 or TRBV12-4 to TRBJ2-1; weak D call: TRBD2 (5 bases). The CDR3 loop spans 12 amino acids. Trimming took 5 bases from V and 4 from J, leaving 6 bases between them. Here the CDR3 DNA reads TGTGCCAGCAGTACTAGTTACAATGAGCAGTTCTTC. Protein: CASSTSYNEQFF.

This clonotype was recorded at least ten times. The CDR3 region is CASSPQGARNTGELFF. As DNA, the CDR3 is TGTGCCAGCAGCCCCCAGGGCGCACGGAACACCGGGGAGCTGTTTTTT. This chain connects TRBV11-2 to TRBJ2-2; TRBD1 might be the D (5 bases). CDR1 and CDR2 (germline): SGHAT, FQNNGV. The length of the CDR3 is 16 residues. Deletions cut 5 bases from V and 1 base from J, with 14 bases between.

This clonotype was counted ten times or more. The V call is TRBV5-1, the J call TRBJ2-7, with TRBD2 matching over 8 bases. J lost 0 bases, V lost 4 bases, and 6 bases had no gene match. Germline V gives CDR1 SGHRS, CDR2 YFSETQ. The CDR3 sequence is 15 residues long. The chain's CDR3 is CASSRGLAVSYEQYF. The DNA of the CDR3 is TGCGCCAGCAGCCGCGGACTAGCCGTCTCCTACGAGCAGTACTTC.

This clonotype was observed many times. The chain joins TRBV9 to TRBJ1-6, with D perhaps matching TRBD1 (6 bases). There are 14 residues in the CDR3. Germline assignment: CDR1 SGDLS and CDR2 YYNGEE. Trimming removed 7 bases from V and 9 bases from J, with 17 bases in between. CDR3 in amino acids: CASAGEHATSPLHF. CDR3 DNA: TGTGCCAGCGCAGGGGAACATGCGACTTCACCCCTCCACTTT.

This clonotype was seen repeatedly, ten times or more. The chain links TRBV5-1 to TRBJ1-3; D unclear. V shed 1 base and J shed 2 bases, with 13 bases lying between them. From germline, CDR1 is SGHRS and CDR2 YFSETQ. The CDR3 is 16 residues long. CDR3 amino acids: CASSLSSTHPGNTIYF. In nucleotides, the CDR3 is TGCGCCAGCAGCTTGTCGTCAACTCACCCTGGAAACACCATATATTTT.

The genes are TRBV10-3 and TRBJ1-1; D is unresolved. Trimming took 2 bases from V and 1 from J, leaving 14 bases between them. The CDR3 totals 16 residues. CDR1 and CDR2 from the germline V gene are ENHRY and SYGVKD. Written as DNA, the CDR3 is TGTGCCATCAGTGAGGATTTCGGGAGCCCGAACACTGAAGCTTTCTTT. This encodes CAISEDFGSPNTEAFF.